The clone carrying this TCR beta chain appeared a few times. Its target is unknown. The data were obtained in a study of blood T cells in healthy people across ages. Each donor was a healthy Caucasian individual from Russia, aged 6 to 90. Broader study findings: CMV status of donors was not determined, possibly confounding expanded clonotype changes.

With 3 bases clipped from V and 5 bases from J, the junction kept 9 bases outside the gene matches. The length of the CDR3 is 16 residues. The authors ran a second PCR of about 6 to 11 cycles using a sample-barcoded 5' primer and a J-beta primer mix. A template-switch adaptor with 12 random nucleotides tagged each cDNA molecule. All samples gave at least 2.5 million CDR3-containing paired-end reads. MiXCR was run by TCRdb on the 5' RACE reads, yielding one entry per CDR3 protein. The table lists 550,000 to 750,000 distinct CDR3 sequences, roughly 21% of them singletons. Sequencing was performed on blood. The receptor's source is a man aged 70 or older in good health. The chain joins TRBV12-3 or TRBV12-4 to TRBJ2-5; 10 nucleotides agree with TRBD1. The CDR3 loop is CASSFMGQGRRETQYF. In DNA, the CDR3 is TGTGCCAGCAGTTTTATGGGACAGGGGCGGCGCGAGACCCAGTACTTC.